This T cell receptor (beta chain) was found in a study of T-cell reconstitution after alpha-beta-depleted transplantation in children. As to this clonotype: A read error may produce the germline difference seen at one junction end.

Library preparation (for TCRbeta) was performed with unique molecular identifiers. TCRdb redid the calling of the PCR reads with MiXCR, one entry per CDR3 protein. The data contain more than 400,000 distinct CDR3 sequences, about an eighth of them singletons. CDR1 and CDR2 from the germline V gene are SGHTA and FQGTGA. CDR3 length equals 18 residues. Sequenced material: PBMCs, mostly from graft donor cells, taken 180 days after TCRalphabeta/CD19-depleted stem cell transplant. The chain couples TRBV7-3 to TRBJ1-1, with a possible D match to TRBD1 (6 bases). This receptor was taken from a female patient aged 2-10 years who had a stem cell transplant for aplastic anemia, so the T cells may come from the graft donor. The CDR3 is CTSSPGRGAALPNTEAFF. The CDR3 coding sequence is TGTACCAGCAGTCCCGGGAGGGGGGCAGCTCTTCCGAACACTGAAGCTTTCTTT.